Presented here are 13 T cell receptor beta chains from one specimen sequenced in a study of early T cells in non-severe SARS-CoV-2 infection. From the 5' RACE reads, TCRdb called clonotypes with MiXCR, one entry per CDR3 protein. Of tens of thousands of distinct CDR3 sequences listed, approximately 6.9% are singletons. What was sequenced was whole blood. These receptors all stem from an adult who was a healthcare worker with PCR-confirmed SARS-CoV-2 infection or an uninfected control (not recorded which).

This clonotype was seen repeatedly, ten times or more. The chain has TRBV10-3 and TRBJ1-2; 7 nucleotides line up with TRBD1. V lost 6 bases and J lost 3; bases outside the gene matches: 4. CDR1 and CDR2 from the germline V gene are ENHRY and SYGVKD. There are 13 residues in the CDR3. The CDR3 sequence is CAISPGTDYGYTF. For the CDR3, the DNA is TGTGCCATCAGCCCCGGGACAGACTATGGCTACACCTTC.

The V and J genes are TRBV12-3 or TRBV12-4 and TRBJ2-2; 7 nucleotides align to TRBD1. After removal of 4 bases from V and 1 base from J, the junction contained 3 bases not matched to a gene. CDR3 size: 15 residues. CDR3 nucleotides: TGTGCCAGCAGTTCCGGGACAGAGAACACCGGGGAGCTGTTTTTT. As protein: CASSSGTENTGELFF.

The table lists this clonotype with many counts. The chain carries TRBV20-1 and TRBJ2-4; D possibly corresponds to TRBD2 (7 bases). CDR3 length: 16 amino acids. Germline-derived CDR1 and CDR2 are DFQATT and SNEGSKA (reference sequence). V was trimmed by 6 bases and J by 1 base, leaving 19 bases between them. The CDR3 spells CSARKGGAEAKNIQYF. The CDR3 bases are TGCAGTGCCAGGAAGGGGGGGGCGGAGGCCAAAAACATTCAGTACTTC.

This clonotype has a count of ten or more. The chain has TRBV20-1 and TRBJ2-1, with 8 bases aligning to TRBD2. Germline CDR1 reads DFQATT; CDR2 reads SNEGSKA (reference sequence). This CDR3 has 14 residues. V shed 6 bases, J shed 7 bases, and the junction held 11 bases outside the gene matches. DNA for the CDR3: TGCAGTGCGATACGAGCGGGAGTGGGTAATGAGCAGTTCTTC. This encodes CSAIRAGVGNEQFF.

This clonotype has at least ten counts. This chain joins TRBV10-3 and TRBJ2-7; 7 bases line up with TRBD1. The CDR3 extends over 14 amino acids. Trimming removed 11 bases from V and 4 bases from J; junction bases left unmatched: 14. Germline V gives CDR1 ENHRY, CDR2 SYGVKD. CDR3 DNA sequence: TGTGCCGCCTCGGGTACGGACAGGCCATACGAGCAGTACTTC. This codes for CAASGTDRPYEQYF.

Ten or more counts support this clonotype. The V and J genes are TRBV4-1 and TRBJ2-1; TRBD2 matches 7 bases. Germline V lookup: CDR1 MGHRA, CDR2 YSYEKL. The length of the CDR3 is 15 residues. V lost 4 bases, J lost 15 bases, and 18 bases stayed unmatched. The CDR3 nucleotides read TGCGCCAGCAGCCGAGGGGTAGCGGGCAATCCGGGTCCGTTCTTC. Protein: CASSRGVAGNPGPFF.

This clonotype was counted at least ten times. The chain uses TRBV12-5 and TRBJ2-3; D ambiguous. The CDR3 runs 11 residues. Trimming shortened V by 2 bases and J by 10 bases, and 7 bases separated the two germline ends. Germline CDR1 LGHNT, CDR2 FRNRAP. CDR3 sequence (DNA): TGTGCTAGTGGTTTGACGCTGGCGCAGTATTTT. Its translation: CASGLTLAQYF.

The table lists this clonotype with many counts. V usage is TRBV20-1 and J usage is TRBJ2-3; TRBD1 might be the D (6 bases). This CDR3 is built from 12 residues. Germline CDR1 is DFQATT and CDR2 is SNEGSKA (reference sequence). Trimming took 5 bases from V and 7 from J, leaving 13 bases between them. The CDR3 region has the DNA TGCAGTGCTCCTACCGGGACAAATACGCAGTATTTT. Its translation is CSAPTGTNTQYF.

This clonotype was found a few times. The V gene is TRBV6-9, the J gene TRBJ1-5, with TRBD1 as a possible D gene (5 bases). The germline V gene has CDR1 MNHGY and CDR2 SVAAGI. The CDR3 contains 14 residues. Trimming removed 9 bases at V and 0 bases at J, with 12 bases between. CDR3 DNA: TGTGCCAGGTCAGGGAAGGCTAGCAATCAGCCCCAGCATTTT. Amino acids: CARSGKASNQPQHF.

This clonotype was detected many times. This chain uses TRBV7-9 with TRBJ2-5; TRBD1 might be the D (6 bases). Deletions cut 5 bases from V and 1 base from J, with 8 bases between. The CDR3 length is 13 residues. Germline V gene data show CDR1 as SEHNR and CDR2 as FQNEAQ (reference sequence). CDR3 in DNA: TGTGCCAGCAGCCACAGGGTCCAAGAGACCCAGTACTTC. It is translated as CASSHRVQETQYF. The whole variable domain, remainder taken from reference TRBV7-9 and TRBJ2-5, is DTGVSQNPRHKITKRGQNVTFRCDPISEHNRLYWYRQTLGQGPEFLTYFQNEAQLEKSRLLSDRFSAERPKGSFSTLEIQRTEQGDSAMYLCASSHRVQETQYFGPGTRLLVL.

There are many counts of this clonotype. J is TRBJ1-2 and V is TRBV7-9; possible D gene TRBD1, 6 bases. Per germline, CDR1 SEHNR and CDR2 FQNEAQ (reference sequence). V lost 8 bases to trimming and J lost 0 bases, with 16 bases between them. The CDR3 spans 15 residues. CDR3 nucleotides: TGTGCCAGCTACTCCGGGGGCCCGACTAACTATGGCTACACCTTC. It codes for CASYSGGPTNYGYTF.

This clonotype showed up many times. The chain couples TRBV7-9 to TRBJ2-7; D unresolved. This CDR3 region has 12 residues. V lost 5 bases to trimming and J lost 3 bases, with 8 bases between them. Germline V CDR1 and CDR2: SEHNR, FQNEAQ (reference sequence). The CDR3 is CASSPTHYEQYF. CDR3 coding DNA: TGTGCCAGCAGCCCGACGCACTACGAGCAGTACTTC.

A few counts support this clonotype. The chain uses TRBV6-2 or TRBV6-3 and TRBJ1-2; D possibly corresponds to TRBD1 (5 bases). The V end was cut by 6 bases, the J end by 2 bases, with 10 bases between. The CDR3 consists of 13 residues. Per germline, CDR1 MNHEY and CDR2 SVGEGT. The CDR3 DNA follows: TGTGCCAGCAGATCCGACAGCAACTATGGCTACACCTTC. Translating gives CASRSDSNYGYTF.